The present T cell receptor (beta chain) was sequenced within a study of early stage breast cancer tumors. Overall study context: Most invasive tumors, about 80% of the 16, were ER+/PR+/HER2-.

CDR1 and CDR2 (germline): SGHTA, FQGTGA. The J segment lost 3 bases and the V segment lost 5 bases, leaving 8 bases of the junction unmatched. CDR3 length: 16 residues. The assay was immunoSEQ multiplex PCR, and TCRdb's table has in-frame clones only and misses some. The data hold tens of thousands of clones, with about three quarters observed a single time. As for this clone: Its specificity is unknown.

Findings and caveats of the study: Enriched TCRB sequences shared across patients were mostly commonly generated sequences.

J is TRBJ1-5 and V is TRBV7-3; TRBD1 matches 9 bases. The sequence came from a person aged 45 to 59 with breast cancer. The sample consisted of blood. The CDR3 here is CASSPQGQGFNQPQHF. In nucleotides, the CDR3 is TGTGCCAGCAGCCCTCAGGGACAGGGATTCAATCAGCCCCAGCATTTT.